This passage covers 7 T cell receptor beta chains from one sample sequenced in a study of blood T cell repertoires in COVID-19 (dated by TCRdb to the early 2020s). Receptor amplification or capture employed the immunoSEQ multiplex PCR assay. TCRdb obtained this table from immuneACCESS and retained in-frame rearrangements with V and J assigned. These tables miss some clones; where compared with another copy, unresolved V genes account for less than half of the shortfall, and the remainder is unexplained. Here the sample has approximately 250,000 clones; roughly 89% occur a single time. The top ten clonotypes cover roughly 4% of the sample. Source material: PBMCs or T cells enriched from blood (not recorded which). The origin of the receptors is a young woman who had recovered from COVID-19.

Notes on this clone: This same CDR3 is encoded by further DNA sequences in the sample. The V call is TRBV5-1, the J call TRBJ1-3, with unresolved D. Trimming stripped 0 bases from V and 1 base from J, with 5 bases between. CDR1 and CDR2 from the germline V gene are SGHRS and YFSETQ. CDR3 length: 14 amino acids. The CDR3 here is CASSLAGSGNTIYF. The DNA of the CDR3 is TGCGCCAGCAGCTTGGCCGGTTCTGGAAACACCATATATTTT.

In its sample, this clone was seen once. This rearrangement joins TRBV6-5 to TRBJ1-2, with a tentative D call TRBD1 (5 bases). Germline assignment: CDR1 MNHEY and CDR2 SVGAGI. Deletions cut 0 bases from V and 2 bases from J, with 13 bases between. This CDR3 has 16 residues. This CDR3 reads CASSYSKRTGNYGYTF. The CDR3 DNA sequence: TGTGCCAGCAGTTACTCAAAGCGCACAGGCAACTATGGCTACACCTTC.

The chain recombines TRBV30 with TRBJ1-1; the D is unclear. CDR1 and CDR2 (germline): GTSNPN, SVGIG (reference sequence). V lost 0 bases, J lost 8 bases, and 10 bases lay in between. This CDR3 region has 12 residues. CDR3 amino acids: CAWSVSQFEAFF. CDR3 DNA: TGTGCCTGGAGTGTATCACAATTCGAAGCTTTCTTT.

The CDR3 nucleotides are TGTGCCAGCCAGGAGGGGAATTCACCCCTCCACTTT. This codes for CASQEGNSPLHF. This chain joins TRBV25-1 and TRBJ1-6, with D possibly TRBD1 on 5 matching bases. The CDR3 runs to 12 residues. The germline gives CDR1 MGHDK, CDR2 SYGVNS. Trimming removed 8 bases at V and 7 bases at J, with 9 bases between.

The V call is TRBV3-1 (or the pseudogene TRBV3-2), the J call TRBJ2-7; D is perhaps TRBD1 (5 bases). CDR3 length equals 17 residues. V gave up 0 bases and J gave up 0 bases, with 15 bases separating them. Germline V gives CDR1 LGHDT, CDR2 YNNKEL (reference sequence). CDR3 protein: CASSQDQTGLRSYEQYF. DNA of the CDR3: TGTGCCAGCAGCCAAGATCAAACAGGCTTACGCTCCTACGAGCAGTACTTC.

The gene calls are TRBV7-9 and TRBJ1-2, with 9 positions matching TRBD1. Germline lookup yields CDR1 SEHNR and CDR2 FQNEAQ (reference sequence). Trimming cost V 5 bases and J 1 base; bases outside gene matches: 8. The CDR3 consists of 16 residues. The CDR3 nucleotides are TGTGCCAGCAGCCGGACAGGGGAGTCATATAACTATGGCTACACCTTC. This gives the protein CASSRTGESYNYGYTF.

As DNA, the CDR3 is TGTGCCAGCACTATAACCGGGACAGGGCTCGTAAACACCATATATTTT. Its translation: CASTITGTGLVNTIYF. The chain carries TRBV28 and TRBJ1-3, with 9 nucleotides matching TRBD1. Germline values: CDR1 MDHEN, CDR2 SYDVKM. CDR3 size: 16 residues. V was clipped by 7 bases and J by 6 bases; unmatched bases: 13.